This TCR beta chain was recorded in a study of Ad26.COV2.S vaccination and SARS-CoV-2 variants. In the study overall: Donor joined the COV1001 Ad26.COV2.S trial arm. In the study, Ad26.COV2.S was injected intramuscularly once, or twice 56 days apart.

Of note for this clone: Antigen: not known.

Assay used: immunoSEQ multiplex PCR; TCRdb lists only in-frame clones, some missing. The repertoire holds fewer than 800,000 clones, with about 90% as singletons. Specified treatment: about 20 received Ad26.COV2.S at low or high dose, single or two shots; roughly five received placebo; per-sample allocation not given. Sample collection was performed on day 63 after the first vaccine or placebo injection. General observations from the study: The TCR breadth and depth analyses may have produced an underestimate of total T cell responses. Following vaccination, spike-specific CD8+ and CD4+ T cell responses reportedly exhibited substantial breadth.

The CDR3 has 12 amino acids. V lost 1 base and J lost 3, with 4 bases in between. The germline V gene encodes CDR1 PRHDT and CDR2 FYEKMQ (reference sequence). This TCR was recovered from a person aged 18-65 years who received the Ad26.COV2.S COVID-19 vaccine or a placebo. V and J are TRBV13 and TRBJ2-7; D ambiguous. This specimen consisted of peripheral blood, obtained in a trial of Ad26.COV2.S vaccine versus placebo. The CDR3 sequence: CASSLAGYEQYF. As DNA, the CDR3 is TGTGCCAGCAGCTTAGCGGGCTACGAGCAGTACTTC.